The clone carrying this TCR beta chain was recorded a few times. The antigen is unknown. Drawn from each donor were ten milliliters of peripheral blood. This sample was taken from a study of blood T cells in healthy people across ages. Study-wide background: Template switching captured about one barcoded beta molecule per two T cells. General observations from the study: The fall in TCR beta diversity per million T cells was roughly linear with age.

CDR1 is SNHLY, CDR2 FYNNEI, per germline. V was trimmed by 10 bases and J by 4 bases, leaving 19 bases between them. The CDR3 has 14 residues. Primers used in a second PCR of about 6 to 12 cycles were a sample-barcoded 5' primer and a J-beta primer mix. From the 5' RACE reads, TCRdb called clonotypes with MiXCR, one entry per CDR3 protein. The repertoire has about 810,000 distinct CDR3 sequences, roughly 34% of them found once; the top ten carry over 10%. This TCR was sampled from a man between 18 and 35 years old in good health. J is TRBJ1-2 and V is TRBV2; perhaps TRBD1 as D (5 bases). The material sequenced was blood. The CDR3: CATTTGGAGYGYTF. Written as DNA, the CDR3 is TGTGCCACAACCACGGGAGGGGCCGGCTATGGCTACACCTTC.